These 16 T cell receptor beta chains share one sample of origin, sequenced in a study of monozygotic twins with inflammatory bowel disease. Reanalyzing the 5' RACE reads, TCRdb keeps one entry per CDR3 protein, without DNA. The repertoire shows around 370,000 distinct CDR3 sequences; the top ten hold 2% to 3%. The sequenced material came from blood. The receptors were sampled from a human donor with ulcerative colitis or Crohn's disease, or a healthy co-twin of an affected twin (not recorded which).

The CDR3 sequence: CASSQTSAVETQYF. V usage is TRBV3-1 and J usage is TRBJ2-5. Germline V gene data show CDR1 as LGHDT and CDR2 as YNNKEL (reference sequence). The CDR3 spans 14 residues.

V gene TRBV7-9 combines with J gene TRBJ2-1; the D gene TCRdb calls, TRBD1, cannot be checked with no DNA. Germline V gives CDR1 SEHNR, CDR2 FQNEAQ (reference sequence). The CDR3 is 15 amino acids. This CDR3 reads CASSSFSQSRGEQFF.

The chain uses TRBV25-1 and TRBJ1-4; TCRdb's D call, TRBD1, is unchecked because there is no DNA. Germline V gene sequence: CDR1 MGHDK, CDR2 SYGVNS. The length of the CDR3 is 14 residues. CDR3 in amino acids: CASSEGTVYEKLFF. The entire variable domain, with the rest obtained from reference TRBV25-1 and TRBJ1-4, is as follows: EADIYQTPRYLVIGTGKKITLECSQTMGHDKMYWYQQDPGMELHLIHYSYGVNSTEKGDLSSESTVSRIRTEHFPLTLESARPSHTSQYLCASSEGTVYEKLFFGSGTQLSVL.

The genes are TRBV4-1 and TRBJ1-3; the D gene TCRdb calls, TRBD1, cannot be checked with no DNA. Per the germline V gene, CDR1 is MGHRA and CDR2 is YSYEKL. This CDR3 comprises 19 residues. This CDR3 reads CASSRGTDRITSSGNTIYF.

The chain employs TRBV5-5 and TRBJ2-1; the TRBD1 assignment by TCRdb is unverifiable without DNA. There are 17 residues in the CDR3. CDR1 is SGHKS and CDR2 is YYEKEE in the germline V gene (reference sequence). This chain's CDR3 is CASRMGGQGVPYNEQFF.

This sequence joins TRBV3-1 and TRBJ1-2; TCRdb selects TRBD1, and the lack of DNA leaves this call unchecked. CDR3 length equals 14 residues. Per germline, CDR1 LGHDT and CDR2 YNNKEL (reference sequence). The CDR3 is CASSQISGTGVYTF.

The chain employs TRBV24-1 and TRBJ2-5. CDR1 and CDR2 from the germline V gene are KGHDR and SFDVKD. This CDR3 is built from 13 residues. The CDR3 spells CATSDRYQETQYF.

J is TRBJ2-1 and V is TRBV6-2 or TRBV6-3; lacking DNA, the TRBD2 call made by TCRdb goes unchecked. This CDR3 has 21 residues. The germline V gene has CDR1 MNHEY and CDR2 SVGEGT. CDR3 protein: CASSYSFGTSGGPSSYNEQFF.

The chain is built from TRBV20-1 and TRBJ2-1; TCRdb gives TRBD2 as the D gene, but with no DNA this cannot be confirmed. This CDR3 has 13 amino acids. In germline, CDR1 is DFQATT, CDR2 SNEGSKA (reference sequence). CDR3: CSAYTSGGGKQFF.

The chain carries TRBV24-1 and TRBJ2-3. CDR1 is KGHDR, CDR2 SFDVKD, per germline. The CDR3 is 14 residues long. The CDR3 sequence: CATSDRTTVDTQYF.

The CDR3 is CASSQLTADEQFF. This chain joins TRBV4-1 and TRBJ2-1; TCRdb's assignment of TRBD2 cannot be checked, as there is no DNA. This CDR3 contains 13 residues. Germline loops: CDR1 MGHRA, CDR2 YSYEKL.

V gene TRBV12-3 or TRBV12-4 combines with J gene TRBJ2-3; without DNA, the TCRdb call of TRBD1 cannot be checked. The CDR3 has 15 residues. The CDR3 protein is CASSFWGRRTDTQYF.

The V call is TRBV5-1, the J call TRBJ2-2; the TCRdb call, TRBD1, lacks DNA for checking. Germline CDR1 and CDR2: SGHRS and YFSETQ. CDR3 size: 13 residues. CDR3 loop: CASSMEVRPELFF.

The V and J genes are TRBV20-1 and TRBJ2-4; TCRdb's D call of TRBD1 is untestable without DNA. This CDR3 has 14 amino acids. Per germline, CDR1 DFQATT and CDR2 SNEGSKA (reference sequence). The chain's CDR3 is CSARRGQVPNIQYF.

V gene TRBV11-1 combines with J gene TRBJ2-2; TCRdb gives TRBD2 as the D gene, but with no DNA this cannot be confirmed. The CDR3 length is 16 residues. The germline V gene encodes CDR1 SGHAT and CDR2 FQDESV (reference sequence). The chain's CDR3 is CASSLELATNTGELFF.

V and J are TRBV28 and TRBJ2-7; absent DNA, TCRdb's TRBD1 call cannot be checked. There are 15 residues in the CDR3. CDR1 is MDHEN and CDR2 is SYDVKM in the germline V gene. This CDR3 reads CASRGSGGRFYEQYF.